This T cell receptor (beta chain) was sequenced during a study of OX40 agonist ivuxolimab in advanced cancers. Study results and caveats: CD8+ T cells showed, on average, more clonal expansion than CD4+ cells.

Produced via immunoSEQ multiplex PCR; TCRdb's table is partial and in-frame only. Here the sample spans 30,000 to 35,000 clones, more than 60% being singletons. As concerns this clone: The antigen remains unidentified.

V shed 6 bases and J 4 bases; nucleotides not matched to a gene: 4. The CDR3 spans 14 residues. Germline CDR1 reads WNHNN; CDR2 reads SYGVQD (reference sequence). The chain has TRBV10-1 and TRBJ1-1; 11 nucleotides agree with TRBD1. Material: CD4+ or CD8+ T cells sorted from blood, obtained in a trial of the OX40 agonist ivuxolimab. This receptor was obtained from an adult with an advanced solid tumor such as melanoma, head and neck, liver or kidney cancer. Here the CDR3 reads CASRSGQGGTEAFF. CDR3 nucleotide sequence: TGCGCCAGCAGATCGGGACAGGGGGGCACTGAAGCTTTCTTT.